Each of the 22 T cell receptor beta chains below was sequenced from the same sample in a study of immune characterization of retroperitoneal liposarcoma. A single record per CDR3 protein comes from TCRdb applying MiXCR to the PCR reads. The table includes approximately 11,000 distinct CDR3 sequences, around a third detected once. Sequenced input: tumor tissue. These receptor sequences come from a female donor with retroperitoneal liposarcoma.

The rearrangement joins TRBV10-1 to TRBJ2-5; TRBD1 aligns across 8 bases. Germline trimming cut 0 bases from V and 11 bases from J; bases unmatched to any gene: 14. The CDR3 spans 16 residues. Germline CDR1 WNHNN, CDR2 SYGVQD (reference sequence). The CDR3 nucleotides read TGCGCCAGCAGTGAGTCGGATTTCAGGGGGCAAGGTGAGCAGTACTTC. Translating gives CASSESDFRGQGEQYF.

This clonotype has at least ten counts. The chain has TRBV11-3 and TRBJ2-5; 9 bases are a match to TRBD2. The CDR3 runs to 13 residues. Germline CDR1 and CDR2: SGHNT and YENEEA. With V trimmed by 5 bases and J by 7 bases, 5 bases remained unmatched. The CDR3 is CASSRGTSWTQYF. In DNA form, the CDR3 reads TGTGCCAGCAGCCGAGGGACTAGCTGGACCCAGTACTTC.

The CDR3 sequence is CASSLRGNTEAFF. The CDR3 DNA is TGTGCCAGCAGTTTGAGGGGTAACACTGAAGCTTTCTTT. The V call is TRBV12-3 or TRBV12-4, the J call TRBJ1-1; D may be TRBD1 (5 bases). Between the trimmed V and J ends, which lost 3 bases and 2 bases, there was a span of 7 bases. The CDR3 runs 13 residues.

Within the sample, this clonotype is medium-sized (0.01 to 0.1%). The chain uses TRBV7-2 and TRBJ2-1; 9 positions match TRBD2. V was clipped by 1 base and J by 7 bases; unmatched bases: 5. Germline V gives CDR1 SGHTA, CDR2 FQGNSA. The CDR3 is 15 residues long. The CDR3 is CASSLGSGRTNEQFF. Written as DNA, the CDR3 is TGTGCCAGCAGCTTAGGTAGCGGGAGAACGAATGAGCAGTTCTTC.

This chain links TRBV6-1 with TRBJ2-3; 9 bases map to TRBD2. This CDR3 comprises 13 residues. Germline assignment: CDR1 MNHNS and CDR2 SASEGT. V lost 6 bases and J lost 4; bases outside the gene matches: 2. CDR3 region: CASRRTSADTQYF. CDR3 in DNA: TGTGCCAGCAGGCGGACTAGCGCAGATACGCAGTATTTT.

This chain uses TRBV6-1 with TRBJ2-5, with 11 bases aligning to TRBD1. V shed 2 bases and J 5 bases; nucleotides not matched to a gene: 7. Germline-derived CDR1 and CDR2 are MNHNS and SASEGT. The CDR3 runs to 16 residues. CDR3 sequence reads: CASSENWGQGGETQYF. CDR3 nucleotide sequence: TGTGCCAGCAGTGAAAATTGGGGACAGGGGGGCGAGACCCAGTACTTC.

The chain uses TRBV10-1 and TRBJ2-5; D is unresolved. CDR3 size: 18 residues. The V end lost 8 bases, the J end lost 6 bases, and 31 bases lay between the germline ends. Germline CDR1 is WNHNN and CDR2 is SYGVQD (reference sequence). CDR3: CASLGGLGTANLRKTQYF. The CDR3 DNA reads TGCGCCAGCCTAGGTGGTTTGGGAACAGCGAACCTTCGGAAGACCCAGTACTTC.

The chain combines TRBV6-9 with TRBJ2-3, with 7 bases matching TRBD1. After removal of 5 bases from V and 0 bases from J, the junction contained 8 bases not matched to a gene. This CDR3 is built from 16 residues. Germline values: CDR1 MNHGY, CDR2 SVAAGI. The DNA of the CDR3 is TGTGCCAGCAGTGCTGCGTGGGGACAGAGCACAGATACGCAGTATTTT. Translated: CASSAAWGQSTDTQYF.

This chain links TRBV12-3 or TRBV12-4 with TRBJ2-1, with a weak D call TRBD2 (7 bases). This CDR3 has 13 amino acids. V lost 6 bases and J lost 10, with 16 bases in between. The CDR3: CASSPWGGGEQFF. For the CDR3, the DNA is TGTGCCAGCAGCCCCTGGGGGGGGGGCGAGCAGTTCTTC.

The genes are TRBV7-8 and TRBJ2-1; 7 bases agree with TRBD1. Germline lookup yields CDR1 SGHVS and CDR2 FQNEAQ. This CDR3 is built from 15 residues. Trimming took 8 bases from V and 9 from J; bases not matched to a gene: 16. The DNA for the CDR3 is TGTGCCAGCCGAGGCGGTAGACAGGGATCGGTTGAGCAGTTCTTC. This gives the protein CASRGGRQGSVEQFF. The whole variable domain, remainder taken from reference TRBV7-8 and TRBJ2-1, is GAGVSQSPRYKVAKRGQDVALRCDPISGHVSLFWYQQALGQGPEFLTYFQNEAQLDKSGLPSDRFFAERPEGSVSTLKIQRTQQEDSAVYLCASRGGRQGSVEQFFGPGTRLTVL.

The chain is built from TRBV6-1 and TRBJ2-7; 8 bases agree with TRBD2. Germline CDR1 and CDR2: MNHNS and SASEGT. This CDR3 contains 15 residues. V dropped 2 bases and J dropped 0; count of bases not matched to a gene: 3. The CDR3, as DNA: TGTGCCAGCAGTGAATCGGGAGGGAGCTCCTACGAGCAGTACTTC. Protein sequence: CASSESGGSSYEQYF.

The CDR3 reads CASSYSGPGQSTDTQYF. The CDR3 DNA is TGTGCCAGCAGTTACTCGGGTCCGGGACAGAGCACAGATACGCAGTATTTT. The chain uses TRBV6-2 or TRBV6-3 and TRBJ2-3, with 7 bases aligning to TRBD1. The CDR3 contains 17 residues. V gave up 0 bases and J gave up 0 bases; unmatched junction bases: 6. Germline V CDR1 and CDR2: MNHEY, SVGEGT.

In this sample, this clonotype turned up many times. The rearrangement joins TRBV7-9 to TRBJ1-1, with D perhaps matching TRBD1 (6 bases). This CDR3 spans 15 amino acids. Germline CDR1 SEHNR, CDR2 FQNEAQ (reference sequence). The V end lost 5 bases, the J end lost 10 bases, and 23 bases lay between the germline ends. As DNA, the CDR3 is TGTGCCAGCAGCCCTAGTAGGGCAGGGGCTAGAGGAGCTTTCTTT. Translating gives CASSPSRAGARGAFF.

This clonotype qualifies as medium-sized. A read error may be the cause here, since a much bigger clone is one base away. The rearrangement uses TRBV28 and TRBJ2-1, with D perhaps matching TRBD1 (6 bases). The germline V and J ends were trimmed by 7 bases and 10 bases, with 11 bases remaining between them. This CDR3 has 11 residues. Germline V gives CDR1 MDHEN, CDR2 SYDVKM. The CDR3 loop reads CASTGAYEQFF. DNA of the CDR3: TGTGCCAGCACAGGGGCCTACGAGCAGTTCTTC.

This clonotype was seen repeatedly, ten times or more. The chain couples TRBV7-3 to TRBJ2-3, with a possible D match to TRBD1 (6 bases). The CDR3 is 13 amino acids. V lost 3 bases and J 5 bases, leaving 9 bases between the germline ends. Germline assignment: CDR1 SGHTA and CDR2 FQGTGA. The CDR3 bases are TGTGCCAGCAGCTTCCAGGGACAAGATACGCAGTATTTT. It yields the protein CASSFQGQDTQYF.

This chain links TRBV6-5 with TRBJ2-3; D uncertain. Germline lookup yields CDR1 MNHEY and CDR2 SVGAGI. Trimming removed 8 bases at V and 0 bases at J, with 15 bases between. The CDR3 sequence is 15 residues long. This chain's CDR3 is CASALRVSSTDTQYF. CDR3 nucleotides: TGTGCCAGCGCCTTACGTGTCTCTAGCACAGATACGCAGTATTTT.

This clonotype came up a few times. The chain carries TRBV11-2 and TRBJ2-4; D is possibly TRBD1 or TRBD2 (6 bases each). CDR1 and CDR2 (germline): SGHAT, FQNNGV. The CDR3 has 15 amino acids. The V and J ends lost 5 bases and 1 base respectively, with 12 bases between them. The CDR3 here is CASSRQAGAKNIQYF. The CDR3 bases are TGTGCCAGCAGCCGACAGGCGGGGGCCAAAAACATTCAGTACTTC.

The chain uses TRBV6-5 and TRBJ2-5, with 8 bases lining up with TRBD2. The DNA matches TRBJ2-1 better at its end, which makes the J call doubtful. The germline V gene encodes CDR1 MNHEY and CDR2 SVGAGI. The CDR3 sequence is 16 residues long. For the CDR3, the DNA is TGTGCCAGTAAAGCGGTCATGGCGGGAGGTCACAATGAGCAGTTCTTC. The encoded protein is CASKAVMAGGHNEQFF.

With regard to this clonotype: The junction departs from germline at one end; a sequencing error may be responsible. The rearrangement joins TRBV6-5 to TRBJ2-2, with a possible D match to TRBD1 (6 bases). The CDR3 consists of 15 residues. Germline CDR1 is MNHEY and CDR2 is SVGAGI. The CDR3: CASSQQGRNTGELFF. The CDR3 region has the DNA TGCGCCAGCAGTCAACAGGGCCGGAACACCGGGGAGCTGTTTTTT.

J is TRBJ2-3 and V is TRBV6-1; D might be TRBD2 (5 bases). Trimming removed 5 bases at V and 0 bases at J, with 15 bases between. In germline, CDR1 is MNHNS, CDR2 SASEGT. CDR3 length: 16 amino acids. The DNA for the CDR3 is TGTGCCAGCAGTTTCCTAATACGGGGAAGCACAGATACGCAGTATTTT. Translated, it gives CASSFLIRGSTDTQYF.

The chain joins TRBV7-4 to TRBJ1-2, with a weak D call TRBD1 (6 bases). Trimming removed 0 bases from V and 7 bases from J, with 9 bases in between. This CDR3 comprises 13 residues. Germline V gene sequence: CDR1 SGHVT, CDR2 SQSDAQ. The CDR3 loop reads CASSLARTVGYTF. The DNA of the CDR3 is TGTGCCAGCAGCTTAGCTCGGACAGTTGGCTACACCTTC.

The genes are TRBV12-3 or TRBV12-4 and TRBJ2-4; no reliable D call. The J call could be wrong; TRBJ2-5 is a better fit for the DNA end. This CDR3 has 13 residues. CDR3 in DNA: TGTGCCAGCAGCCGTAATCTCCAAGAGACCCAGTACTTC. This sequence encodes CASSRNLQETQYF.